These 10 T cell receptor beta chains share one sample of origin, sequenced in a study of T cells in Graves' hyperthyroidism and ophthalmopathy. Researchers amplified the TCR beta CDR3 regions from RNA transcripts. Carried out on the TCR CDR3, a first-round RT-PCR used the HTBI primer set. TCRdb reanalysed the multiplex PCR reads using MiXCR and keeps one entry per CDR3 protein. This sample carries approximately 600,000 distinct CDR3 sequences, less than 25% of them seen once, and the ten largest clones take 30% to 40%. Specimen: blood. The receptors originated from a young man with Graves' ophthalmopathy.

At least ten counts were recorded for this clonotype. The chain links TRBV28 to TRBJ1-5; 8 nucleotides line up with TRBD1. Germline CDR1 is MDHEN and CDR2 is SYDVKM. V was clipped by 7 bases and J by 7 bases; unmatched bases: 12. The CDR3 covers 15 residues. The CDR3 DNA sequence: TGTGCCAGCACCGAGGACAGGGCGGTTCGGCAGCCCCAGCATTTT. This codes for CASTEDRAVRQPQHF.

The rearrangement joins TRBV6-2 or TRBV6-3 to TRBJ2-2, with a tentative D call TRBD2 (6 bases). The length of the CDR3 is 18 residues. Germline V gene sequence: CDR1 MNHEY, CDR2 SVGEGT. V lost 0 bases to trimming and J lost 3 bases, with 17 bases between them. CDR3 bases: TGTGCCAGCAGTTACTCGTTGATTAACCCTAGCGACACCGGGGAGCTGTTTTTT. Residues: CASSYSLINPSDTGELFF.

The table lists this clonotype with a few counts. CDR3 in DNA: TGCAGCGTTGAGAACAGGGGAGGTGGCTACACCTTC. Translating it yields CSVENRGGGYTF. The chain links TRBV29-1 to TRBJ1-2; 7 bases agree with TRBD1. V shed 3 bases, J shed 7 bases, and the junction held 5 bases outside the gene matches. There are 12 residues in the CDR3. The germline V gene has CDR1 SQVTM and CDR2 ANQGSEA.

In this sample, this clonotype turned up many times. J is TRBJ2-1 and V is TRBV30; D is perhaps TRBD1 or TRBD2 (5 bases each). The CDR3 spans 12 residues. V was clipped by 4 bases and J by 5 bases, with 9 bases between them. Germline V CDR1 and CDR2: GTSNPN, SVGIG (reference sequence). The CDR3 reads CAWKWGNNEQFF. The CDR3 coding sequence is TGTGCCTGGAAGTGGGGGAACAATGAGCAGTTCTTC.

This clonotype has just a few counts. This sequence joins TRBV27 and TRBJ2-2; no definite D call. CDR3 length equals 15 residues. Per the germline V gene, CDR1 is MNHEY and CDR2 is SMNVEV (reference sequence). The V end lost 1 base, the J end lost 0 bases, and 6 bases lay between the germline ends. CDR3 region: CASSLLEANTGELFF. DNA of the CDR3: TGTGCCAGCAGTTTATTGGAAGCGAACACCGGGGAGCTGTTTTTT.

The table lists this clonotype with a few counts. This chain connects TRBV28 to TRBJ2-1; 7 nucleotides match TRBD2. The CDR3 consists of 15 residues. The V gene's germline CDR1 is MDHEN and CDR2 SYDVKM. V shed 4 bases, J shed 15 bases, and the junction held 18 bases outside the gene matches. The CDR3: CASSSERDYPVVLFF. CDR3 sequence (DNA): TGTGCCAGCAGTTCTGAACGGGACTACCCCGTGGTATTGTTCTTC.

The J gene is TRBJ1-1, the V gene TRBV6-1; possible D gene TRBD1, 6 bases. Germline CDR1 reads MNHNS; CDR2 reads SASEGT. V lost 6 bases, J lost 3 bases, and 23 bases lay in between. The CDR3 runs to 17 residues. The CDR3, as DNA: TGTGCCAGCAGCCTCTCTCGAGGGGGGGCAGGTCACACTGAAGCTTTCTTT. Protein product: CASSLSRGGAGHTEAFF.

This clonotype has a handful of counts. This chain connects TRBV6-1 to TRBJ1-1; 9 positions match TRBD1. The CDR3 extends over 13 amino acids. V was pared by 7 bases and J by 6 bases, with 6 bases of the junction left unmatched. Germline CDR1 MNHNS, CDR2 SASEGT. CDR3 nucleotides: TGTGCCAGCAACCCGGGACAGGGCGCTGAAGCTTTCTTT. As protein: CASNPGQGAEAFF.

In this sample, this clonotype turned up once. The V and J genes are TRBV7-9 and TRBJ2-3; D perhaps matches TRBD1 (6 bases). CDR3 length: 16 residues. The V end was cut by 5 bases, the J end by 2 bases, with 17 bases between. Per germline, CDR1 SEHNR and CDR2 FQNEAQ (reference sequence). The CDR3 DNA sequence: TGTGCCAGCAGCCCGCGGTCAGACAGGACCACAGATACGCAGTATTTT. Translation gives CASSPRSDRTTDTQYF.

This chain uses TRBV5-6 with TRBJ2-6; 9 nucleotides match TRBD1. CDR1 SGHDT and CDR2 YYEEEE come from the germline V gene. V shed 2 bases, J shed 4 bases, and the junction held 10 bases outside the gene matches. This CDR3 spans 18 amino acids. CDR3 protein: CASSLPTGQGMGANVLTF. The DNA for the CDR3 is TGTGCCAGCAGCTTACCGACGGGACAGGGAATGGGGGCCAACGTCCTGACTTTC.